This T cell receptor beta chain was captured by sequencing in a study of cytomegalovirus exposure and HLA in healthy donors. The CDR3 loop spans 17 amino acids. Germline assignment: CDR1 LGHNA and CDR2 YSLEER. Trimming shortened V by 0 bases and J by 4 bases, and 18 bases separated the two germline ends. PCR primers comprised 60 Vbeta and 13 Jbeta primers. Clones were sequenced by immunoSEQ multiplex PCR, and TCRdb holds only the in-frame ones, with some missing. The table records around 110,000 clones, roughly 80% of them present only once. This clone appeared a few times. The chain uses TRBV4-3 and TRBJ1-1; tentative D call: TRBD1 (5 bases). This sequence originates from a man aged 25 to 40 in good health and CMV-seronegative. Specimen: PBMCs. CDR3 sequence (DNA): TGCGCCAGCAGCCAAGATTTGATGCGGGACTTAACCACTGAAGCTTTCTTT. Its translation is CASSQDLMRDLTTEAFF.